This T cell receptor (delta chain) was sequenced in a study of gamma-delta T cells after stem cell transplantation. TCRdb reapplied CATT to the RT-PCR reads. This sample yields around 2,500 delta-chain clones, of which around 40% are seen a single time; 21% belongs to the top ten. Germline assignment: CDR1 GEAIGNYY and CDR2 EKD. CDR3 size: 19 residues. As to this clone: A junction end diverges from the germline sequence, so it may reflect a read error.

Material for sequencing was gamma-delta T cells. This TCR derives from a human donor. It is not recorded whose cells these are; they may come from a transplant donor. The gene calls are TRDV2 and TRDJ1; TRDD3 matches 10 bases. DNA for the CDR3: TGTGCCTGTGACAGGTTATCCACGGGGGGATACGATGACACCGATAACCTCATCTTT. Its protein is CACDRLSTGGYDDTDNLIF.